This T cell receptor (beta chain) was found in a study of blood T cells in healthy people across ages. The germline CDR1 and CDR2 sequences are SQVTM and ANQGSEA. The CDR3 contains 13 residues. V shed 2 bases and J shed 0 bases, with 6 bases lying between them. Combining a sample-barcoded 5' primer with a J-beta primer mix, a second PCR ran for roughly 6 to 12 cycles. TCRdb analysed the 5' RACE reads with MiXCR anew, one entry per CDR3 protein. The data show some 710,000 distinct CDR3 sequences, 22% seen once. This clonotype was detected many times. The chain has TRBV29-1 and TRBJ2-3; either TRBD1 or TRBD2 may supply D (5 bases each). Sequencing was performed on blood. This clonotype originated in a man between 65 and 85 years old in good health. CDR3 residues: CSVERDSTDTQYF. CDR3 nucleotides: TGCAGCGTTGAAAGGGACAGCACAGATACGCAGTATTTT.